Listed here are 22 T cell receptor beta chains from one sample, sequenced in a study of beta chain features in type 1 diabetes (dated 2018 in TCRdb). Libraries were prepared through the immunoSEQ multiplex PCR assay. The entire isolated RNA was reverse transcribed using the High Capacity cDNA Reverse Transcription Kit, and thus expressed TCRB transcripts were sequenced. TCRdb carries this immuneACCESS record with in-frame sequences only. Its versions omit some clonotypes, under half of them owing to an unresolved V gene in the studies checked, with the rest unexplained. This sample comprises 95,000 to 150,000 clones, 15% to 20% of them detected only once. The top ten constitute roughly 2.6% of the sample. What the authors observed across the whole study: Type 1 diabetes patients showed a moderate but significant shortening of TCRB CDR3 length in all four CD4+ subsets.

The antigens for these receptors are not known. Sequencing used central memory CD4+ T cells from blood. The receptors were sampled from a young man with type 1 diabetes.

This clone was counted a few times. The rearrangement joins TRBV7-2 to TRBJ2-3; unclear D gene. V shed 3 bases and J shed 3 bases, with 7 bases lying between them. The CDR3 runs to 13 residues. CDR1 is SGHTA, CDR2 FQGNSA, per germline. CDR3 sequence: CASSFPGTDTQYF. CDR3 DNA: TGTGCCAGCAGCTTCCCCGGGACAGATACGCAGTATTTT.

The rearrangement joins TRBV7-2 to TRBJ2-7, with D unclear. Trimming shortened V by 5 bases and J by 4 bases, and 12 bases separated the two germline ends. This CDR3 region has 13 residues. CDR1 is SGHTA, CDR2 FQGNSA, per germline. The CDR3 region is CASSAVRGYEQYF. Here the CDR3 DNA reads TGTGCCAGCAGCGCGGTCCGTGGATACGAGCAGTACTTC.

Here the CDR3 DNA reads TGTGCCAGCTCACCACCGAACAGGGTCTCCTACAATGAGCAGTTCTTC. This translates into CASSPPNRVSYNEQFF. The chain links TRBV18 to TRBJ2-1; TRBD1 might be the D (6 bases). CDR1 and CDR2 (germline): KGHSH, LQKENI. The CDR3 loop spans 16 amino acids. The V gene lost 0 bases and the J gene lost 0 bases, with 9 bases spanning the gap.

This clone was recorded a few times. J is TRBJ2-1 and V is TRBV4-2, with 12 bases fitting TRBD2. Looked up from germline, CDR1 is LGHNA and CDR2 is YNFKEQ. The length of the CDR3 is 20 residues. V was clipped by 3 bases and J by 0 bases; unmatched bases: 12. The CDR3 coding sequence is TGTGCCAGCAGCCACTCGGGACTAGCGGGCCAATTTAGCTCCTACAATGAGCAGTTCTTC. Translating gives CASSHSGLAGQFSSYNEQFF.

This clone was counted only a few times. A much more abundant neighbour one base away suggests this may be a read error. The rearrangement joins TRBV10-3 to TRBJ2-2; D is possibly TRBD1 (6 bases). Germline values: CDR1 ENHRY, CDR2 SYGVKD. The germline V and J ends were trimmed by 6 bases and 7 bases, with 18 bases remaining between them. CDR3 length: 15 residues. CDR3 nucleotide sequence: TGTGCCATCAGGGGAATCAGGGGTCGGAGCGGGGAGCTGTTTTTT. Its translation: CAIRGIRGRSGELFF.

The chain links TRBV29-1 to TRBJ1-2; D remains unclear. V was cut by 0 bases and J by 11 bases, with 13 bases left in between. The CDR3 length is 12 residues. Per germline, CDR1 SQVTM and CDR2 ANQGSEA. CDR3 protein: CSVEDPGEDYTF. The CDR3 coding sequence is TGCAGCGTTGAAGATCCCGGGGAGGATTACACCTTC.

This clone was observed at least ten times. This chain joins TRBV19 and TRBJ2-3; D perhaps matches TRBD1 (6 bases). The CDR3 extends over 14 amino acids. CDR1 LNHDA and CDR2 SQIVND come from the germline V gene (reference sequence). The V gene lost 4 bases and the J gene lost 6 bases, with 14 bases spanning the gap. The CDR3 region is CASSTPDSLDTQYF. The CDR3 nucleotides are TGTGCCAGTAGTACGCCGGACAGTTTGGATACGCAGTATTTT.

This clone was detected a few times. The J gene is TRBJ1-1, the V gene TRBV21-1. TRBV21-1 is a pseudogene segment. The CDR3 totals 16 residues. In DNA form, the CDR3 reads TGTGCCAGCAGCAAAGGCAAGATTGCTTTGAACACTGAAGCTTTCTTT. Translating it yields CASSKGKIALNTEAFF.

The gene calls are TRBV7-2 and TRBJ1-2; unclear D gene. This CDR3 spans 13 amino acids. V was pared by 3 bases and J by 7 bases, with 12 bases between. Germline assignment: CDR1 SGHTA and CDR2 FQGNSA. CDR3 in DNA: TGTGCCAGCAGCTTGGGAGGGTCGGCTGGCTACACCTTC. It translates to CASSLGGSAGYTF.

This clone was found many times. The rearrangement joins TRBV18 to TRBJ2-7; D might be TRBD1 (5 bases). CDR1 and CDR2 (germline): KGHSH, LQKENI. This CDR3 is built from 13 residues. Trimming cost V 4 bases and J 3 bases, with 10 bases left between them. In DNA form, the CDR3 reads TGTGCCAGCTCACATCCCGACAGCTACGAGCAGTACTTC. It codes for CASSHPDSYEQYF.

CDR3 protein: CAWNLPGPTDTQYF. The CDR3 bases are TGTGCCTGGAATCTTCCGGGACCGACAGATACGCAGTATTTT. V gene TRBV30 combines with J gene TRBJ2-3; D tentatively fits TRBD1 or TRBD2 (5 bases each). Germline-derived CDR1 and CDR2 are GTSNPN and SVGIG (reference sequence). This CDR3 comprises 14 residues. V was clipped by 4 bases and J by 3 bases, with 14 bases between them.

CDR3 loop: CASSQVDMGFLGSPLHF. The CDR3 region has the DNA TGCGCCAGCAGCCAAGTAGATATGGGGTTTTTAGGTTCACCCCTCCACTTT. The chain joins TRBV4-1 to TRBJ1-6; D gene ambiguous. Germline V gives CDR1 MGHRA, CDR2 YSYEKL. Deletions cut 1 base from V and 9 bases from J, with 19 bases between. The CDR3 covers 17 residues.

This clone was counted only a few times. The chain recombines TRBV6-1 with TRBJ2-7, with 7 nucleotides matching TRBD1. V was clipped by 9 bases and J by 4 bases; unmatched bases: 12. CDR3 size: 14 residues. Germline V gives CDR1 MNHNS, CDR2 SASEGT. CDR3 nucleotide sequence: TGTGCCAGAACCCCGGACAGGAGCCATTACGAGCAGTACTTC. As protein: CARTPDRSHYEQYF.

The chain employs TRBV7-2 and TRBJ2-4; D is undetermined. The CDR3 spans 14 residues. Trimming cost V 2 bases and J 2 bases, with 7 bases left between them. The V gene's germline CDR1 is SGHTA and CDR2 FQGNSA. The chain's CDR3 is CASSLLQTKNIQYF. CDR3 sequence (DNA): TGTGCCAGCAGCTTACTACAGACCAAAAACATTCAGTACTTC.

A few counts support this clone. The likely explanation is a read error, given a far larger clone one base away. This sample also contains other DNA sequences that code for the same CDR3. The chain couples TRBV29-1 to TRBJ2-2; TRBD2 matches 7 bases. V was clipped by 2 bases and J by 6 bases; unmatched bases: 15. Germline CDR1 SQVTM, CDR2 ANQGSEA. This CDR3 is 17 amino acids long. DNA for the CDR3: TGCAGCGTTGAAATCGCATCGGGACTCGCGGGAGCCGGGGAGCTGTTTTTT. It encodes CSVEIASGLAGAGELFF.

The CDR3 sequence: CAWSWGGYGYTF. The DNA of the CDR3 is TGTGCCTGGAGTTGGGGAGGTTATGGCTACACCTTC. The V and J genes are TRBV30 and TRBJ1-2, with D uncertain. This CDR3 spans 12 amino acids. Trimming cost V 2 bases and J 5 bases, with 9 bases left between them. Germline CDR1 is GTSNPN and CDR2 is SVGIG (reference sequence).

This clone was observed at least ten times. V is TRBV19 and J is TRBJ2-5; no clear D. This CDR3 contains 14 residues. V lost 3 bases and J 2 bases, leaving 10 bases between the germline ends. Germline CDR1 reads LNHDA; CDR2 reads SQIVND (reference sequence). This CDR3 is CASSIRSDQETQYF. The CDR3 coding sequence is TGTGCCAGTAGTATCAGGTCGGATCAAGAGACCCAGTACTTC. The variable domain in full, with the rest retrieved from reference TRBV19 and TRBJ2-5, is DGGITQSPKYLFRKEGQNVTLSCEQNLNHDAMYWYRQDPGQGLRLIYYSQIVNDFQKGDIAEGYSVSREKKESFPLTVTSAQKNPTAFYLCASSIRSDQETQYFGPGTRLLVL.

In DNA form, the CDR3 reads TGTGCCAGCAGCTTATTGCGGGATTCCTCTGGGGCCAACGTCCTGACTTTC. This codes for CASSLLRDSSGANVLTF. The chain joins TRBV11-2 to TRBJ2-6, with TRBD2 as a possible D gene (6 bases). Germline V gene sequence: CDR1 SGHAT, CDR2 FQNNGV. Trimming removed 2 bases from V and 0 bases from J, with 11 bases in between. This CDR3 comprises 17 residues.

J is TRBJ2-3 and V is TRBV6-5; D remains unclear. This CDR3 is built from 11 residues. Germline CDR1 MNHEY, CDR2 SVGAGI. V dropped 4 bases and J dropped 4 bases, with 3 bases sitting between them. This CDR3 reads CASSFADTQYF. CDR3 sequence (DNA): TGTGCCAGCAGTTTTGCAGATACGCAGTATTTT.

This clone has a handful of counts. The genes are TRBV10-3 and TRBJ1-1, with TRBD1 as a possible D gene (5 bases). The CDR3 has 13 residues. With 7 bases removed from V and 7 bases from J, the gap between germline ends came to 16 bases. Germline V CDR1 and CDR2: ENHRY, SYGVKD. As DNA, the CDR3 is TGTGCCATCACCCCGGGGACCGCGGTTGAAGCTTTCTTT. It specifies CAITPGTAVEAFF.

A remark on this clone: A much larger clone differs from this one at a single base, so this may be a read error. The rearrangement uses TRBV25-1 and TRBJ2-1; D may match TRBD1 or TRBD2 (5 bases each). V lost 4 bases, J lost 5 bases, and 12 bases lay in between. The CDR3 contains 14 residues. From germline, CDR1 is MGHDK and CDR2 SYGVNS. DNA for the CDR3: TGTGCCAGCAGTGGGGGGTATGGTGACAATGAGCAGTTCTTC. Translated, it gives CASSGGYGDNEQFF.

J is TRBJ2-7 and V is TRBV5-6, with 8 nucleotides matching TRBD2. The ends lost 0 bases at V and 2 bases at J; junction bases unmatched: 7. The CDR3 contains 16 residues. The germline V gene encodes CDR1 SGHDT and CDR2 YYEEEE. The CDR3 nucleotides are TGTGCCAGCAGCTTGGCACCGGGAGGGCCAGCCTACGAGCAGTACTTC. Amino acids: CASSLAPGGPAYEQYF.